One sample yielded the 25 T cell receptor beta chains listed below, sequenced in a study of blood T cells in healthy people across ages. Using a J-beta primer mix together with a sample-barcoded 5' primer, a second PCR was run for roughly 6 to 12 cycles. From the 5' RACE reads, TCRdb called clonotypes with MiXCR, one entry per CDR3 protein. This sample has around 1.1 million distinct CDR3 sequences, with more than 30% found just once. The material sequenced was blood. The receptors come from a man younger than 30 in good health.

Notes on this clonotype: One junction end does not reproduce the germline sequence, and a read error may be involved. The CDR3 loop reads CSVDGSYNERFF. The CDR3 bases are TGCAGCGTTGACGGCTCCTACAATGAGCGGTTCTTC. The chain combines TRBV29-1 with TRBJ2-1, with D unclear. Germline V gene data show CDR1 as SQVTM and CDR2 as ANQGSEA. This CDR3 is built from 12 residues.

V gene TRBV20-1 combines with J gene TRBJ1-1, with D possibly matching TRBD1 (6 bases). The CDR3 runs to 13 residues. CDR1 is DFQATT and CDR2 is SNEGSKA in the germline V gene (reference sequence). V gave up 1 base and J gave up 6 bases, with 12 bases separating them. The CDR3 coding sequence is TGCAGTGCTAGAGTAACAGGGTTCGCTGAAGCTTTCTTT. The encoded protein is CSARVTGFAEAFF.

The chain joins TRBV6-1 to TRBJ1-5; D gene unclear. There are 13 residues in the CDR3. Germline V CDR1 and CDR2: MNHNS, SASEGT. V lost 1 base to trimming and J lost 9 bases, with 10 bases between them. DNA of the CDR3: TGTGCCAGCAGTGAAGGGGTAGGGTTGCCCCAGCATTTT. This sequence encodes CASSEGVGLPQHF.

The rearrangement joins TRBV4-3 to TRBJ1-4; D gene unclear. The germline V gene encodes CDR1 LGHNA and CDR2 YSLEER. The CDR3 contains 15 residues. Trimming stripped 0 bases from V and 12 bases from J, with 17 bases between. Here the CDR3 reads CASSQDRGIGVELFF. The CDR3 nucleotides read TGCGCCAGCAGCCAAGATCGAGGCATTGGCGTGGAACTGTTTTTT.

This clonotype was counted at least ten times. V gene TRBV7-9 combines with J gene TRBJ2-3; D remains unclear. Between the trimmed V and J ends, which lost 2 bases and 6 bases, there was a span of 12 bases. This CDR3 region has 14 residues. CDR1 is SEHNR, CDR2 FQNEAQ, per germline (reference sequence). The DNA for the CDR3 is TGTGCCAGCAGCTTATTAGGAACGCAGGATACGCAGTATTTT. It translates to CASSLLGTQDTQYF.

This clonotype was counted a few times. This chain connects TRBV10-3 to TRBJ2-3, with TRBD1 identical over 7 bases. Germline V gene lookup returns CDR1 ENHRY and CDR2 SYGVKD. This CDR3 has 14 amino acids. Trimming at V came to 10 bases and at J to 2 bases, leaving 9 bases not matched to a gene. The CDR3 DNA sequence: TGTGCCACCTCAAGGGACAGTTACACAGATACGCAGTATTTT. This gives the protein CATSRDSYTDTQYF.

This clonotype was recorded many times. The chain couples TRBV5-1 to TRBJ2-7, with 7 bases matching TRBD1. Germline CDR1 reads SGHRS; CDR2 reads YFSETQ. The CDR3 has 17 amino acids. The ends lost 1 base at V and 1 base at J; junction bases unmatched: 11. Here the CDR3 DNA reads TGCGCCAGCAGCTTGAGGGGGCAAAAGTTACCATCCTACGAGCAGTACTTC. Amino acids: CASSLRGQKLPSYEQYF.

The genes are TRBV7-2 and TRBJ1-3; 7 nucleotides line up with TRBD1. This CDR3 region has 16 residues. The germline V gene has CDR1 SGHTA and CDR2 FQGNSA. The junction had 8 bases not matched to a gene; V was cut back by 2 bases and J by 4 bases. For the CDR3, the DNA is TGTGCCAGCAGCTTAAGGGAGGGGGCGTCAGGAAACACCATATATTTT. Protein: CASSLREGASGNTIYF.

V is TRBV4-1 and J is TRBJ1-4; D remains unclear. Looked up from germline, CDR1 is MGHRA and CDR2 is YSYEKL. Trimming took off 0 bases at V and 6 bases at J, with 8 bases between the two ends. This CDR3 has 14 residues. CDR3 sequence reads: CASSQDRKDEKLFF. In DNA, the CDR3 is TGCGCCAGCAGCCAAGACAGGAAGGATGAAAAACTGTTTTTT.

V is TRBV7-2 and J is TRBJ2-7; D remains ambiguous. Trimming removed 3 bases from V and 12 bases from J, with 15 bases in between. The germline gives CDR1 SGHTA, CDR2 FQGNSA. The CDR3 consists of 12 residues. The DNA of the CDR3 is TGTGCCAGCAGCTTCTTTGACACCTGGGTGTACTTC. Translation: CASSFFDTWVYF.

This clonotype was seen more than once but under ten times. V is TRBV5-6 and J is TRBJ1-5; possible D gene TRBD1, 6 bases. Between the trimmed V and J ends, which lost 1 base and 7 bases, there was a span of 12 bases. The V gene's germline CDR1 is SGHDT and CDR2 YYEEEE. The CDR3 runs 14 residues. The DNA for the CDR3 is TGTGCCAGCAGCTTGTCCAGGGGAGCGCAGCCCCAGCATTTT. It specifies CASSLSRGAQPQHF.

The chain couples TRBV5-1 to TRBJ1-1; D is ambiguous. Trimming shortened V by 6 bases and J by 5 bases, and 17 bases separated the two germline ends. The germline CDR1 and CDR2 sequences are SGHRS and YFSETQ. The CDR3 is 14 amino acids. This chain's CDR3 is CASILGDRKTEAFF. The CDR3 coding sequence is TGCGCCAGCATCCTCGGTGACCGTAAGACTGAAGCTTTCTTT.

As concerns this clonotype: Its ends do not fully match the called genes, so a read error is possible. The chain combines TRBV28 with TRBJ1-2; TRBD1 matches 10 bases. CDR3 length: 15 amino acids. Per germline, CDR1 MDHEN and CDR2 SYDVKM. CDR3 loop: CAGSLGTGAGYGYTF. CDR3 in DNA: TGTGCCGGCAGTTTAGGGACAGGGGCTGGCTATGGCTACACCTTC.

This clonotype was recorded only once. This may stem from a read error, because a much larger clone lies one nucleotide away. The chain combines TRBV10-2 with TRBJ2-3, with D possibly matching TRBD1 (6 bases). CDR1 WSHSY and CDR2 SAAADI come from the germline V gene. The CDR3 has 15 amino acids. CDR3 loop: CASSADRPGTGTQYF. DNA for the CDR3: TGCGCCAGCAGTGCCGACAGGCCAGGCACAGGTACGCAGTATTTT.

CDR3 in amino acids: CASSQENREAGYTF. In DNA, the CDR3 is TGCGCCAGCAGCCAAGAAAACAGGGAGGCCGGCTACACCTTC. This chain joins TRBV4-3 and TRBJ1-2; D perhaps matches TRBD1 (6 bases). CDR1 is LGHNA, CDR2 YSLEER, per germline. The germline V and J ends were trimmed by 0 bases and 8 bases, with 13 bases remaining between them. CDR3 length equals 14 residues.

J is TRBJ1-2 and V is TRBV7-8; 10 nucleotides agree with TRBD1. Trimming cost V 3 bases and J 3 bases; bases outside gene matches: 7. This CDR3 contains 16 residues. Per the germline V gene, CDR1 is SGHVS and CDR2 is FQNEAQ. The CDR3 here is CASSFEGTGAHYGYTF. In DNA form, the CDR3 reads TGTGCCAGCAGCTTTGAAGGGACAGGGGCCCACTATGGCTACACCTTC.

The rearrangement links TRBV5-1 to TRBJ2-3, with 7 bases lining up with TRBD1. Germline assignment: CDR1 SGHRS and CDR2 YFSETQ. Trimming took 4 bases from V and 7 from J; bases not matched to a gene: 3. This CDR3 region has 12 residues. Here the CDR3 reads CASSTGQNTQYF. DNA of the CDR3: TGCGCCAGCAGCACGGGACAGAATACGCAGTATTTT.

The J gene is TRBJ2-1, the V gene TRBV4-3; 13 bases line up with TRBD2. CDR1 is LGHNA and CDR2 is YSLEER in the germline V gene. Germline trimming cut 4 bases from V and 8 bases from J; bases unmatched to any gene: 5. The CDR3 contains 15 residues. The chain's CDR3 is CASSLSTSGGYEQFF. Written as DNA, the CDR3 is TGCGCCAGCAGCCTCTCGACTAGCGGGGGGTATGAGCAGTTCTTC.

The CDR3 reads CASSRSLTPEAFF. The CDR3, as DNA: TGTGCCAGCAGTCGGAGCCTGACTCCTGAAGCTTTCTTT. V usage is TRBV5-5 and J usage is TRBJ1-1; D remains unclear. Germline CDR1 and CDR2: SGHKS and YYEKEE (reference sequence). The CDR3 contains 13 residues. Trimming cost V 5 bases and J 6 bases, with 14 bases left between them.

This clonotype showed up just a few times. The J gene is TRBJ1-1, the V gene TRBV9; no clear D. The V end lost 0 bases, the J end lost 1 base, and 10 bases lay between the germline ends. The length of the CDR3 is 15 residues. Germline V gene lookup returns CDR1 SGDLS and CDR2 YYNGEE. CDR3 in DNA: TGTGCCAGCAGCGTAGAGGGCGGACCGAACACTGAAGCTTTCTTT. Translating it yields CASSVEGGPNTEAFF.

DNA of the CDR3: TGTGCCAGCCCCCCATCTGTTAAATCCCCCGAGCCCCAGCATTTT. Amino acids: CASPPSVKSPEPQHF. The V gene is TRBV21-1, the J gene TRBJ1-5; the table names TRBD1, a call not compared with the DNA. TRBV21-1 is designated a pseudogene. The CDR3 has 15 residues.

This clonotype has more than one count but fewer than ten. This chain joins TRBV28 and TRBJ1-1; no definite D call. In germline, CDR1 is MDHEN, CDR2 SYDVKM. Trimming removed 8 bases at V and 2 bases at J, with 9 bases between. The CDR3 is 12 residues long. The CDR3 region has the DNA TGTGCCAGCGCGTGGCGTAACACTGAAGCTTTCTTT. Translation gives CASAWRNTEAFF.

The chain couples TRBV20-1 to TRBJ1-5, with TRBD1 as a possible D gene (6 bases). The germline V gene encodes CDR1 DFQATT and CDR2 SNEGSKA (reference sequence). Trimming stripped 6 bases from V and 4 bases from J, with 13 bases between. The CDR3 extends over 13 amino acids. The CDR3 region has the DNA TGCAGTGCGGTGACAGGCGTTAATCAGCCCCAGCATTTT. This gives the protein CSAVTGVNQPQHF.

This clonotype was picked up a small number of times. V is TRBV7-9 and J is TRBJ2-3; D may match TRBD1 or TRBD2 (5 bases each). The length of the CDR3 is 15 residues. Trimming removed 4 bases at V and 2 bases at J, with 13 bases between. The germline V gene encodes CDR1 SEHNR and CDR2 FQNEAQ (reference sequence). The CDR3, as DNA: TGTGCCAGCAGCTCAGGGACCACCCCCACAGATACGCAGTATTTT. The encoded protein is CASSSGTTPTDTQYF.

At least ten counts were recorded for this clonotype. J is TRBJ2-1 and V is TRBV29-1, with no clear D. The V and J ends lost 5 bases and 9 bases respectively, with 11 bases between them. The germline CDR1 and CDR2 sequences are SQVTM and ANQGSEA. CDR3 length: 11 residues. The CDR3 is CSVSQWGEQFF. CDR3 in DNA: TGCAGCGTTTCCCAGTGGGGTGAGCAGTTCTTC.